The clone carrying this T cell receptor (beta chain) was seen repeatedly, ten times or more. Its antigen remains unidentified. These data belong to a study of regulatory T cells in long-lasting Graves disease. Specified time point: persistent/refractory GD, antithyroid drugs over 5 years with positive TRAb. PBMC RNA served as the TCR library source. Graves' disease diagnosis was established per American Thyroid Association guidelines. Study-level findings and limits: Clonotypes that were public and shared totalled 2,500 to 3,500 in persistent patients versus 966 in new patients. Gene preferences differed: TRBV28, TRBJ1-2, TRBJ2-5 in persistent cases. Accuracy may have suffered from the small sample size.

Both iRepertoire HTBI primers and Arm-PCR of CDR3 regions were used to build the TCR beta libraries. TCRdb reprocessed the multiplex PCR reads with MiXCR, giving one entry per CDR3 protein. Among 430,000 or so distinct CDR3 sequences, over 20% were seen once, and the ten largest hold roughly an eighth. In germline, CDR1 is DFQATT, CDR2 SNEGSKA (reference sequence). The CDR3 is made up of 13 amino acids. The V gene end was trimmed by 3 bases and the J gene end by 4 bases; junction bases not matched to a gene: 4. The specimen comprised peripheral blood mononuclear cells (PBMCs), sampled when the disease was refractory, from a patient treated with antithyroid drugs. The gene calls are TRBV20-1 and TRBJ2-7; TRBD2 matches at 9 bases. The clonotype comes from a female donor with Graves disease. The CDR3 nucleotides are TGCAGTGCTAGGCGCGGGAGGGGGTACGAGCAGTACTTC. Its translation: CSARRGRGYEQYF.